This T cell receptor beta chain derives from a study of vaccination and CD4 T cells after COVID-19. About the study: Across the group, participants received two doses of either BNT162b2 or mRNA-1273 vaccine. General study points: It was found that, in convalescent patients, 304 of 307 vaccine-specific clones were spike mono-reactive.

V lost 0 bases and J lost 5, with 13 bases in between. Germline V gives CDR1 MGHRA, CDR2 YSYEKL. CDR3 length equals 15 residues. The Oncomine TCR Beta short-read assay was applied to DNA of cultured CD4+ T cells. The template was genomic DNA from cultured CD4+ T cells. Each CDR3 protein gets one entry after TCRdb re-called the PCR reads with MiXCR. The table records some 15,000 distinct CDR3 sequences, under 75% of them present only once. Treatment indicated: approximately 10-day PBMC culture with coronavirus spike peptide pools or control peptides (ViraFEST assay). About this clonotype: The antigen remains undetermined.

The V and J genes are TRBV4-1 and TRBJ1-2; D unclear. This clonotype originated in a human donor who had recovered from COVID-19. Sample: CD4+ T cells from blood, cultured in vitro. CDR3 sequence: CASSQDLRTTYGYTF. The DNA for the CDR3 is TGCGCCAGCAGCCAAGATCTCAGGACGACTTATGGCTACACCTTC.